This TCR beta chain was sequenced for a study of blood T cell repertoires in COVID-19 (TCRdb year 2020). About the investigation overall: Samples from collaborators originated in the United States, Italy and Spain and spanned both the acute and convalescent phases of COVID-19. Deeply sampled blood TCRbeta repertoires from subjects exposed to, actively infected with, or recovered from COVID-19 were included in the dataset. A de-identified subject ID, COVID-19 status, age in years and sex were almost always included in the sample metadata. Where HLA class I and class II types were available, the types were taken from metadata supplied by the sample provider, not from assay-based typing. The prospective study material was composed of cDNA or gDNA derived from T cells, B-cell-depleted T cells, or PBMCs. The repertoires were made available in a free public database intended to serve as a resource for research on the immune response to SARS-CoV-2. The samples were drawn from the first 160 participants of the ongoing ImmuneRACE study and from 1,254 subjects provided by 6 global collaborators.

What the study reported, not specific to this receptor: How much clinical and demographic metadata was included differed by source and by participant, and the metadata was provided uncurated.

TCRbeta CDR3 regions were amplified from genomic DNA using the immunoSEQ Assay, a bias-controlled multiplex PCR. Under the source paper's analysis protocol: The number of nucleated cells in each sample was estimated by amplification of reference gene primers within the assay. Sequence reads were collapsed and filtered to measure the absolute abundance of every unique TCRbeta CDR3 rearrangement. For each sample, productive Simpson clonality was calculated as the square root of Simpson's diversity index over productive rearrangements. Sourced from immuneACCESS, this table was stored by TCRdb with only in-frame sequences that have V and J called. A share of the clones is absent; for the studies checked, an unresolved V gene accounts for under half, and the remainder has no known explanation. V and J calls and clone size are copied from that table; D and trimming were computed from the DNA. For this sample there are some 150,000 clones; more than 75% appear just once. Clones ranked in the top ten supply around 5% of the sample.

Each collaborating institution followed its own protocols to collect whole blood in K2EDTA tubes. For TCRbeta analysis, collaborators shipped samples in one of three forms: frozen whole blood, isolated PBMCs, or DNA extracted from either of those sample types. From its cysteine to its phenylalanine, the CDR3 spans 15 amino acids. The read is trimmed to its CDR3 DNA, 45 bases read in frame from base 1. V is pared back by 3 bases and J by 1 base, with 11 bases lying between the germline termini. Per the germline V gene, MDHEN is the CDR1 and SYDVKM is the CDR2. A word on this clone: The antigen it recognizes is unknown. Per-base qualities were not stored, and no clone one base away is much larger.

The TCR comes from a woman between 50 and 59 years old with acute or convalescent COVID-19. The chain links TRBV28 with TRBJ2-3; the D segment could be TRBD2, given 6 matching bases. The sequenced sample consisted of peripheral blood. Read as DNA, the sequence is TGTGCCAGCAGTTTGGACGGGGGTGGCACAGATACGCAGTATTTT. Its coded protein is CASSLDGGGTDTQYF.